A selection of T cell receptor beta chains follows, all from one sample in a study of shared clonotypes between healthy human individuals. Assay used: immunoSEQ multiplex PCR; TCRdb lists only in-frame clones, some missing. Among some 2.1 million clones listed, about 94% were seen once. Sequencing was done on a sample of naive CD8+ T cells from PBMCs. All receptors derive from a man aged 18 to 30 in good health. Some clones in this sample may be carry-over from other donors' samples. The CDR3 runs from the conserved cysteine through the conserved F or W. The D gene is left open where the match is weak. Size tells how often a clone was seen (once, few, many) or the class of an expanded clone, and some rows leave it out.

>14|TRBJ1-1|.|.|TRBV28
TGTGCCAGCAGTTTACAGGGCGTGGGCACTGAAGCTTTCTTT
CASSLQGVGTEAFF
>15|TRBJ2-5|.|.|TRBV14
TGTGCCAGCAGCCAAGATGTAGGCAGGGAAGAGACCCAGTACTTC
CASSQDVGREETQYF
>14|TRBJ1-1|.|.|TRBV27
TGTGCCAGCAGTTTAGGAGGGTTAGGGACTGAAGCTTTCTTT
CASSLGGLGTEAFF
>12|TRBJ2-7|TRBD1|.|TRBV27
TGTGCCAGCAGTTCGACAGGGCCCGAGCAGTACTTC
CASSSTGPEQYF
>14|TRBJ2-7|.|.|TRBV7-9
TGTGCCAGCAGCGAGGGAATCCCCCCCTACGAGCAGTACTTC
CASSEGIPPYEQYF
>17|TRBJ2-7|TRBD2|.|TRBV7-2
TGTGCCAGCAGCTTAGAAGGCCTAGCGGAAAGGTCCTACGAGCAGTACTTC
CASSLEGLAERSYEQYF
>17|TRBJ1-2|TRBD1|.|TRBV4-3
TGCGCCAGCAGCCAAGTCTTAAGGGACAGGGTGATATATGGCTACACCTTC
CASSQVLRDRVIYGYTF
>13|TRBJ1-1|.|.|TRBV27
TGTGCCAGCAGTTTATCAGGAATCACTGAAGCTTTCTTT
CASSLSGITEAFF
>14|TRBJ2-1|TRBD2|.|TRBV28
TGTGCCAGCAGTTTCCCGGGCCGGGAGGATGAGCAGTTCTTC
CASSFPGREDEQFF
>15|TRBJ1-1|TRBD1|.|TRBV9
TGTGCCAGCAGCGAGTGGGACAGAGCAAACACTGAAGCTTTCTTT
CASSEWDRANTEAFF
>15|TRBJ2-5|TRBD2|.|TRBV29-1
TGCAGCGTTGAAGATCCGTGGACTAGCGGAGGGCGTCAGTACTTC
CSVEDPWTSGGRQYF
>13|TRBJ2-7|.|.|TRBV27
TGTGCCAGCAGTTTAGGGGGGTCCCACGAGCAGTACTTC
CASSLGGSHEQYF
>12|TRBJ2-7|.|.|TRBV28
TGTGCCAGCAGCCTCAGGAGAAACGAGCAGTACTTC
CASSLRRNEQYF
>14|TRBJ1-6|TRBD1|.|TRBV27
TGTGCCAGCAGTTCAAGACAGGGGGCCTCACCCCTCCACTTT
CASSSRQGASPLHF
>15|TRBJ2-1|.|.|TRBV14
TGTGCCAGCAGAGCCCCTAACAGTAAAGTAGATGAGCAGTTCTTC
CASRAPNSKVDEQFF
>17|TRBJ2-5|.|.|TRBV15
TGTGCCACCAGCAGTGGGGAAGGGTCGGGTCCCAAAGAGACCCAGTACTTC
CATSSGEGSGPKETQYF
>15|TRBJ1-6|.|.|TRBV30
TGTGCCTGGAGGGAGCCGGGACGGTATAATTCACCCCTCCACTTT
CAWREPGRYNSPLHF
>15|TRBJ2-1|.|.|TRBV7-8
TGTGCCAGCAGCTTCTTGCTAGCTCGGGGGAAAGAGCAGTTCTTC
CASSFLLARGKEQFF
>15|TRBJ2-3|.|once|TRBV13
TGTGCCAGCAGCTTAGTGGGGGATATCACAGATACGCAGTATTTT
CASSLVGDITDTQYF
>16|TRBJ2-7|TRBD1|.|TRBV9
TGTGCCAGCAGCAACCCACGGGACAGGGGAAGCTACGAGCAGTACTTC
CASSNPRDRGSYEQYF
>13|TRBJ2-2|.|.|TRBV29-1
TGCAGCGTGTGGGGGAGCGACACCGGGGAGCTGTTTTTT
CSVWGSDTGELFF
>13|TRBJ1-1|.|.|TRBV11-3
TGTGCCAGCAGCGAGATAGGCGGTTCTGAGGCTTTCTTT
CASSEIGGSEAFF
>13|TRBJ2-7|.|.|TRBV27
TGTGCCAGCGGATTCCTCGGGAACCACGAGCAGTACTTC
CASGFLGNHEQYF
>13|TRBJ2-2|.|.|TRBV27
TGTGCCAGCAGTTTATATCTCCCAGCGGAGCTGTTTTTT
CASSLYLPAELFF